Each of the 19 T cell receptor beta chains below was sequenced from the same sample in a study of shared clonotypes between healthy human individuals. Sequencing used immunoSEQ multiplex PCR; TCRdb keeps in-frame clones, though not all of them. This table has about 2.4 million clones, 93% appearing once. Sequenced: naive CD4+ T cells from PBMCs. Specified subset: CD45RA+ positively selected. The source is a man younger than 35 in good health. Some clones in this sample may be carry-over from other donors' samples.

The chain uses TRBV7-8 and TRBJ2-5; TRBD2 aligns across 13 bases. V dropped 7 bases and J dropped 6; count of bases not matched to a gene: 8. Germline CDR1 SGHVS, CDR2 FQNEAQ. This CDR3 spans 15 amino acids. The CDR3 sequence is CASIPGLAGEKTQYF. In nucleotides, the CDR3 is TGTGCCAGCATCCCCGGACTAGCGGGAGAGAAGACCCAGTACTTC.

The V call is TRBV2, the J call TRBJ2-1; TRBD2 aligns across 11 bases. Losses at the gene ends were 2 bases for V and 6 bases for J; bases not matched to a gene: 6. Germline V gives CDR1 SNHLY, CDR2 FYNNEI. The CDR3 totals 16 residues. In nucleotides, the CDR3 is TGTGCCAGCAGTGAATGGGGTCTAGCGGGAGGCAATGAGCAGTTCTTC. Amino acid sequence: CASSEWGLAGGNEQFF.

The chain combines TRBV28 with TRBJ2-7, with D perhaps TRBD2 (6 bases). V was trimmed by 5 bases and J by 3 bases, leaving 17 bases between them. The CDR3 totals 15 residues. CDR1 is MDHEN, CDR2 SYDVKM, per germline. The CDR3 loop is CASSPSGVVFYEQYF. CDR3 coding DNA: TGTGCCAGCAGTCCCTCGGGGGTAGTTTTCTACGAGCAGTACTTC. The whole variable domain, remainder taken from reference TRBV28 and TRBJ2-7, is DVKVTQSSRYLVKRTGEKVFLECVQDMDHENMFWYRQDPGLGLRLIYFSYDVKMKEKGDIPEGYSVSREKKERFSLILESASTNQTSMYLCASSPSGVVFYEQYFGPGTRLTVT.

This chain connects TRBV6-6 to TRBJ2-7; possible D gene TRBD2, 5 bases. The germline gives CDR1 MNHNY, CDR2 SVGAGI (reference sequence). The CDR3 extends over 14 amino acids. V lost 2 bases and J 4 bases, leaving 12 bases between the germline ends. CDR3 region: CASSYVQGGYEQYF. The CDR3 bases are TGTGCCAGCAGTTACGTTCAAGGCGGGTACGAGCAGTACTTC.

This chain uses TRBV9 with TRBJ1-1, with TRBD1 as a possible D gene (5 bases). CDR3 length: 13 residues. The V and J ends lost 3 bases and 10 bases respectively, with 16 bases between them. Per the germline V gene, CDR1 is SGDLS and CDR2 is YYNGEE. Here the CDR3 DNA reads TGTGCCAGCAGCGCCGACGGAGGGGCGGGAGCTTTCTTT. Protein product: CASSADGGAGAFF.

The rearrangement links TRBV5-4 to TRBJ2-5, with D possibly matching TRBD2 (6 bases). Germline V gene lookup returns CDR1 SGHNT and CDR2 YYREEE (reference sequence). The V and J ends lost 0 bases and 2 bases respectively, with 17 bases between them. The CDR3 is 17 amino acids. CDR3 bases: TGTGCCAGCAGCTTGGGAGGTAGCGGAGGAAGGCAAGAGACCCAGTACTTC. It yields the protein CASSLGGSGGRQETQYF.

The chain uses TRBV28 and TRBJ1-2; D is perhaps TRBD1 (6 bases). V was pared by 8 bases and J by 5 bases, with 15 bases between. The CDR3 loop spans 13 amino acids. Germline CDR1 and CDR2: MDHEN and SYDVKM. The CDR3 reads CASGKGGLYGYTF. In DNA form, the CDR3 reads TGTGCCAGCGGGAAGGGGGGGCTTTATGGCTACACCTTC.

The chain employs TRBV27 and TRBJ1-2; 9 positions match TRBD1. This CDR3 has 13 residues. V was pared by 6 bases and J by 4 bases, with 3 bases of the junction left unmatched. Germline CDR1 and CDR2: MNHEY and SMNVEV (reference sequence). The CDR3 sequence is CASRTGGGYGYTF. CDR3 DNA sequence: TGTGCCAGCAGGACAGGGGGAGGCTATGGCTACACCTTC.

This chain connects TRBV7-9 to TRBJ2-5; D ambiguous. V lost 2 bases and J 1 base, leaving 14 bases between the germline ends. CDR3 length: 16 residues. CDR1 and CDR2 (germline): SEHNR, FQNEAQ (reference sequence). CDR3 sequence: CASSLLERRAQETQYF. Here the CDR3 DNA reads TGTGCCAGCAGCTTATTGGAACGGCGTGCCCAAGAGACCCAGTACTTC.

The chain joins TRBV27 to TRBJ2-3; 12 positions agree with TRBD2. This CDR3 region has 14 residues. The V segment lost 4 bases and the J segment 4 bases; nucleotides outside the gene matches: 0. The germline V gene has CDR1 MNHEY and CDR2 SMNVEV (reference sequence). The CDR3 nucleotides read TGTGCCAGCAGTTGGACTAGCGGGGCAGATACGCAGTATTTT. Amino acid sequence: CASSWTSGADTQYF.

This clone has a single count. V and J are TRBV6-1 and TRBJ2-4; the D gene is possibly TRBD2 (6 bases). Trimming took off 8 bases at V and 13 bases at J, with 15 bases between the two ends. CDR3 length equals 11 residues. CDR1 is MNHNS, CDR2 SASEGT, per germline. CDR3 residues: CASGDRDWQYF. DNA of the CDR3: TGTGCCAGCGGGGATCGGGACTGGCAGTACTTC.

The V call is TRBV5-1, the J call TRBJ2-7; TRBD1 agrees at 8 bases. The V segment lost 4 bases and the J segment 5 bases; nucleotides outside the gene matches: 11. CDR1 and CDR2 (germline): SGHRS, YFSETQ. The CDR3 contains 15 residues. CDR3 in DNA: TGCGCCAGCAGCCCCAGGACAGGGCTAATGGACGAGCAGTACTTC. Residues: CASSPRTGLMDEQYF.

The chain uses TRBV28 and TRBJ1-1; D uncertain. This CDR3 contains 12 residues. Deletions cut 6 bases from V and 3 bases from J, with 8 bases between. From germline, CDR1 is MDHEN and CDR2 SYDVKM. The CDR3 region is CASSAHHTEAFF. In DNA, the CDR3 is TGTGCCAGCAGCGCACACCACACTGAAGCTTTCTTT. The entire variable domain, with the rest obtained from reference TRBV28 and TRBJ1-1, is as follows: DVKVTQSSRYLVKRTGEKVFLECVQDMDHENMFWYRQDPGLGLRLIYFSYDVKMKEKGDIPEGYSVSREKKERFSLILESASTNQTSMYLCASSAHHTEAFFGQGTRLTVV.

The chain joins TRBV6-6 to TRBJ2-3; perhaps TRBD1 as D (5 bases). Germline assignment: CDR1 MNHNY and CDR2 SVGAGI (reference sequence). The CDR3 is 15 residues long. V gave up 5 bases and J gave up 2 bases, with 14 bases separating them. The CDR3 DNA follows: TGTGCCAGCAGTCGACAGTTAGGGGTCACAGATACGCAGTATTTT. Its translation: CASSRQLGVTDTQYF.

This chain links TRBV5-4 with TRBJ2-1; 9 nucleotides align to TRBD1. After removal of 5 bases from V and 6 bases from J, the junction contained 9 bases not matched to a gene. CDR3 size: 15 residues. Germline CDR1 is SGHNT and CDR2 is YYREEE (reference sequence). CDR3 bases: TGTGCCAGCAGTCATCCTGACAGGGGGAGCAATGAGCAGTTCTTC. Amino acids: CASSHPDRGSNEQFF.

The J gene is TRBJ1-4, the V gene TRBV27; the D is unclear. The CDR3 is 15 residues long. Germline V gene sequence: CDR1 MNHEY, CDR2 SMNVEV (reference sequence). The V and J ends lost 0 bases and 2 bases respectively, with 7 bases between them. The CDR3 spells CASSLSEGTNEKLFF. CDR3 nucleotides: TGTGCCAGCAGTTTATCGGAGGGTACTAATGAAAAACTGTTTTTT.

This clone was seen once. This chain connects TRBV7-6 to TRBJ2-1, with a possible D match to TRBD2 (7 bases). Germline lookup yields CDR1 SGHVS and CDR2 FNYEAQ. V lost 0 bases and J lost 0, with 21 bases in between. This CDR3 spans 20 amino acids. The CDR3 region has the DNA TGTGCCAGCAGCTTAGCAGGGGGGCAGCGGCGGGAGTACTCCTACAATGAGCAGTTCTTC. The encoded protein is CASSLAGGQRREYSYNEQFF.

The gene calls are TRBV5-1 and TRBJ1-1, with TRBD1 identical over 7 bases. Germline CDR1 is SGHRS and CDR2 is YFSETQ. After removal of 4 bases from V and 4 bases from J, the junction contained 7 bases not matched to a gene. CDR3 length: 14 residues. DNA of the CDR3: TGCGCCAGCAGCGTGCAGGGGGATCTCACTGAAGCTTTCTTT. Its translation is CASSVQGDLTEAFF.

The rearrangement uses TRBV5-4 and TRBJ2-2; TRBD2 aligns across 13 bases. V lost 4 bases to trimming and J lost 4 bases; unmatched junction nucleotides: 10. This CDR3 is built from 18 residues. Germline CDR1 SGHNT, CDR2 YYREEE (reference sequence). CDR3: CASSAGTSGTSGTGELFF. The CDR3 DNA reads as TGTGCCAGCAGCGCGGGGACTAGCGGGACTTCGGGCACCGGGGAGCTGTTTTTT. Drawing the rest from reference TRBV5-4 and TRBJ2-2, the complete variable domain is ETGVTQSPTHLIKTRGQQVTLRCSSQSGHNTVSWYQQALGQGPQFIFQYYREEENGRGNFPPRFSGLQFPNYSSELNVNALELDDSALYLCASSAGTSGTSGTGELFFGEGSRLTVL.